The rows below give T cell receptor beta chains drawn from one sample of a study of blood T cells in healthy people across ages. TCRdb re-called the 5' RACE reads through MiXCR, storing one row per CDR3 protein. The data hold about 940,000 distinct CDR3 sequences, with roughly 43% observed a single time. Material for sequencing was blood. These TCRs come from a man in his thirties or forties in good health. CDR3s include the opening cysteine and the closing phenylalanine or tryptophan. The order of the fields is D gene, clone size, J gene, V gene, CDR3 DNA, CDR3 protein. A D gene is named only where the DNA matches it firmly. Clone size is given for some rows only: seen once, a few or many times, or a class if the clone is expanded.

>TRBD1|many|TRBJ2-3|TRBV20-1
TGCAGTGCTAGCGCCGGGGACAGGGGAGCAGATACGCAGTATTTT
CSASAGDRGADTQYF
>TRBD1|few|TRBJ1-4|TRBV7-9
TGTGCCAGCAGCCCGACTCCCGGGACAGACGTTCCTAATGAAAAACTGTTTTTT
CASSPTPGTDVPNEKLFF
>TRBD1|few|TRBJ1-6|TRBV19
TGTGCCAGTAGTAGGGACAGAAGCTCCTATAATTCACCCCTCCACTTT
CASSRDRSSYNSPLHF
>-|many|TRBJ2-3|TRBV28
TGTGCCAGCAGTTCTCCCCCGGACCTCACAGATACGCAGTATTTT
CASSSPPDLTDTQYF
>-|few|TRBJ2-7|TRBV24-1
TGTGCCACCAGTGATTTTAGCGAGCAGTACTTC
CATSDFSEQYF
>-|many|TRBJ2-1|TRBV10-3
TGTGCCATCAGTGAGGGTCGAGGGTTAATTAATGAGCAGTTCTTC
CAISEGRGLINEQFF
>-|-|TRBJ1-6|TRBV7-6
TGTGCCAGCAGCTTAGCGAACATGTATAATTCACCCCTCCACTTT
CASSLANMYNSPLHF
>TRBD1|-|TRBJ2-5|TRBV7-2
TGTGCCAGCAACCAGGGGGATTTTTACTACAATGAGCAGTACTTC
CASNQGDFYYNEQYF
>TRBD2|-|TRBJ2-3|TRBV6-5
TGTGCCAGCATCGTACTAGCGGGGATAGATACGCAGTATTTT
CASIVLAGIDTQYF
>TRBD2|-|TRBJ2-7|TRBV6-5
TGTGCCAGCAGCGGACTAGCGGCGTTATACGAGCAGTACTTC
CASSGLAALYEQYF
>-|-|TRBJ2-7|TRBV5-1
TGCGCCAGCAGCTCCGGACAAGTGTACTCCTACGAGCAGTACTTC
CASSSGQVYSYEQYF
>-|few|TRBJ2-1|TRBV3-1
TGTGCCAGCAGCCGTCCGGGGGGCCTCTACAATGAGCAGTTCTTC
CASSRPGGLYNEQFF
>TRBD2|-|TRBJ2-5|TRBV7-3
TGTGCCAGCAGCTTAGTACGGAGGACTAGCGGGCTGAGAGAGACCCAGTACTTC
CASSLVRRTSGLRETQYF
>-|-|TRBJ1-2|TRBV6-2/TRBV6-3
TGTGCCAGCAGTTATCGGAGGAGGTTGGAGGGGAAGAACTATGGCTACACCTTC
CASSYRRRLEGKNYGYTF
>TRBD2|-|TRBJ2-3|TRBV20-1
TGCAGTGCCCCTAGACTAGCGGGGGGCACAGATACGCAGTATTTT
CSAPRLAGGTDTQYF
>TRBD1|-|TRBJ1-2|TRBV29-1
TGCAGCGCTAACAGGGGAAACCCCCTAGATGGCTACACCTTC
CSANRGNPLDGYTF
>-|-|TRBJ2-3|TRBV3-1
TGTGCCAGCAGTCATGGGGGCCCTAGCACAGATACGCAGTATTTT
CASSHGGPSTDTQYF
>-|-|TRBJ2-3|TRBV12-3/TRBV12-4
TGTGCCATCAGTTTGCCCCCAGATACGCAGTATTTT
CAISLPPDTQYF
>-|few|TRBJ1-2|TRBV30
TGTGCCGGCGCAGTTACCGTTAACTATGGCTACACCTTC
CAGAVTVNYGYTF
>-|-|TRBJ1-5|TRBV18
TGTGCCAGCTCACAAGGGGATCCCGGTCAGCCCCAGCATTTT
CASSQGDPGQPQHF
>TRBD2|-|TRBJ2-1|TRBV5-1
TGCGCCAGCAGCTTTGATAGCGGGGGGGCAAGGAATGAGCAGTTCTTC
CASSFDSGGARNEQFF
>TRBD2|few|TRBJ2-1|TRBV6-2/TRBV6-3
TGTGCCAGCACGGTAGCGGGAGACTCCTACAATGAGCAGTTCTTC
CASTVAGDSYNEQFF
>TRBD2|many|TRBJ2-7|TRBV20-1
TGCAGCAGGAAAAGACTAGCGGGAACATACGAGCAGTACTTC
CSRKRLAGTYEQYF
>-|few|TRBJ1-6|TRBV6-6
TGTGCCAGCACCAAGGACAGAACCTATAATTCACCCCTCCACTTT
CASTKDRTYNSPLHF
>-|-|TRBJ1-6|TRBV25-1
TGTGCCAGCACCCCCGGCGGGTATTCTCCCCTCCACTTT
CASTPGGYSPLHF
>-|-|TRBJ2-4|TRBV3-1
TGTGCCAGCAGCCAAGAGGGTACCGCGGGGAACATTCAGTACTTC
CASSQEGTAGNIQYF
>TRBD1|-|TRBJ1-2|TRBV27
TGTGCCAGCAGTTTGAGCCGACAGGGGGGATACACCTTC
CASSLSRQGGYTF
>-|-|TRBJ1-2|TRBV29-1
TGCAGCGTTCCTTTAACAGGGCCAGATGGCTACACCTTC
CSVPLTGPDGYTF
>-|-|TRBJ2-2|TRBV2
TGTGCCAGCGACCGGGACCCGAACACCGGGGAGCTGTTTTTT
CASDRDPNTGELFF
>-|-|TRBJ2-1|TRBV6-5
TGTGCCAGCAGCCTACAGGGACCCCCCTACAATGAGCAGTTCTTC
CASSLQGPPYNEQFF
>-|few|TRBJ2-7|TRBV6-1
TGTGCCAGCAGTGAAGCCTCAGCCCTGTACGAGCAGTACTTC
CASSEASALYEQYF
>-|-|TRBJ1-1|TRBV19
TGTGCCAGTAACCAACAGGGAGGGCGCACTGAAGCTTTCTTT
CASNQQGGRTEAFF
>TRBD1|once|TRBJ1-1|TRBV29-1
TGCAGCGCCCACTGGGACAGGGAGGCTTTCTTT
CSAHWDREAFF
>-|-|TRBJ1-1|TRBV7-2
TGTGCCAGCACCCCCGGTGGGGTTTGGAACACTGAAGCTTTCTTT
CASTPGGVWNTEAFF
>-|-|TRBJ1-4|TRBV20-1
TGCAGTGCTAGCGCCGGGACGGGAACTAATGAAAAACTGTTTTTT
CSASAGTGTNEKLFF
>-|-|TRBJ2-5|TRBV20-1
TGCAGTGCTGGGCAACGAGAACGAGGAGAGACCCAGTACTTC
CSAGQRERGETQYF
>-|-|TRBJ2-1|TRBV20-1
TGCAGTGCCAGAGTAAATGGACAGAGCTCCTACAATGAGCAGTTCTTC
CSARVNGQSSYNEQFF
>-|-|TRBJ2-7|TRBV28
TGTGCCAGCAGTTTCGTTTATAGGACGGCGTCCTACGAGCAGTACTTC
CASSFVYRTASYEQYF
>-|few|TRBJ2-7|TRBV7-2
TGTGCCAGCAGCCAATGGGTATCCCTCTACGAGCAGTACTTC
CASSQWVSLYEQYF
>TRBD2|-|TRBJ2-1|TRBV27
TGTGCCAGCAGCACTCGGGGCGGGGGGGCGTCTGAGCAGTTCTTC
CASSTRGGGASEQFF
>TRBD2|-|TRBJ2-1|TRBV29-1
TGCAGCGGTGGGACTAGCGGAGAGACCCAGTTCTTC
CSGGTSGETQFF
>-|-|TRBJ2-7|TRBV25-1
TGTGCCAGCAGTGGGGACGGAAATTTCTACGAGCAGTACTTC
CASSGDGNFYEQYF
>-|once|TRBJ1-4|TRBV5-1
TGCGCCAGCAGCTTTAGCGGTGAAAAACTGTTTTTT
CASSFSGEKLFF
>-|few|TRBJ1-1|TRBV5-1
TGCGCCAGCAGGAACAGACAGGACCCGAACACTGAAGCTTTCTTT
CASRNRQDPNTEAFF
>-|few|TRBJ1-1|TRBV10-3
TGTGCCGGGAAAAAGGGGCTCGGAGAGTACACTGAAGCTTTCTTT
CAGKKGLGEYTEAFF
>TRBD2|-|TRBJ2-2|TRBV29-1
TGCAGCGTAGAGGATAGAGGCGGGGGGGCGCGAGGGGAGCTGTTTTTT
CSVEDRGGGARGELFF
>TRBD2|few|TRBJ2-7|TRBV3-1
TGTGCCAGCAGCCAAGATCTTACGGGGGGGCCTTACGAGCAGTACTTC
CASSQDLTGGPYEQYF
>-|few|TRBJ2-4|TRBV28
TGTGCCAGCAGGTCTCGGGGCTTAGCTAAAAACATTCAGTACTTC
CASRSRGLAKNIQYF
>-|-|TRBJ2-7|TRBV6-5
TGTGCCAGCAGTTACACAGGTATATCCTACGAGCAGTACTTC
CASSYTGISYEQYF
>TRBD1|-|TRBJ2-7|TRBV4-1
TGCGCCAGCAGCCAAGATAAGACAGGGCTCTCCTACGAGCAGTACTTC
CASSQDKTGLSYEQYF
>-|-|TRBJ2-3|TRBV24-1
TGTGCCACCAGTGATACGGACTTTCGCACAGATACGCAGTATTTT
CATSDTDFRTDTQYF